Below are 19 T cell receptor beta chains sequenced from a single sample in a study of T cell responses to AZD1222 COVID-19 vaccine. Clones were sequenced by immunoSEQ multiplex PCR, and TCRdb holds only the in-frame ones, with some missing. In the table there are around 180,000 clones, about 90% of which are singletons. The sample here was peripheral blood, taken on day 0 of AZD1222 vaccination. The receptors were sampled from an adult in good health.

The CDR3 is CAWGRGASSGNTIYF. The CDR3, as DNA: TGTGCCTGGGGCCGAGGGGCGAGCTCTGGAAACACCATATATTTT. The J gene is TRBJ1-3, the V gene TRBV30, with D perhaps matching TRBD1 (5 bases). This CDR3 has 15 amino acids. CDR1 GTSNPN and CDR2 SVGIG come from the germline V gene (reference sequence). The V gene lost 5 bases and the J gene lost 0 bases, with 14 bases spanning the gap.

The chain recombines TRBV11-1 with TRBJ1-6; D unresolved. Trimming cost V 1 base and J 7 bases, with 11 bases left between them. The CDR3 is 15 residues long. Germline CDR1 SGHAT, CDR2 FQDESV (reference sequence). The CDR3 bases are TGTGCCAGCAGCTTAGGTTTGCACGACAATTCACCCCTCCACTTT. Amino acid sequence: CASSLGLHDNSPLHF.

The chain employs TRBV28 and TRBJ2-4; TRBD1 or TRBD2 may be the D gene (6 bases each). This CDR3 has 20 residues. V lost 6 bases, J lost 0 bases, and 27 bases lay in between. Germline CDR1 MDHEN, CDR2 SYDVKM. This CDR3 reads CASSPSWGDTPEGAKNIQYF. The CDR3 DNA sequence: TGTGCCAGCAGCCCTTCCTGGGGGGACACCCCTGAGGGAGCCAAAAACATTCAGTACTTC.

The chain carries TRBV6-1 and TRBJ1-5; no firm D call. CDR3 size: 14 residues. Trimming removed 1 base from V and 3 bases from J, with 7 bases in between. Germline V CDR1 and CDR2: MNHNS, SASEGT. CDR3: CASSEGQNNQPQHF. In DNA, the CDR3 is TGTGCCAGCAGTGAAGGCCAGAACAATCAGCCCCAGCATTTT.

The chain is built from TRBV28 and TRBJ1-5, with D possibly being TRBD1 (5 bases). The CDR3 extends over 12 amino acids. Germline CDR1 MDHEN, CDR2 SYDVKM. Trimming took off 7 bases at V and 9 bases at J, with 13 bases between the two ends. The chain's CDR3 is CASIVQGGPQHF. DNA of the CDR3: TGTGCCAGCATCGTCCAGGGAGGGCCCCAGCATTTT. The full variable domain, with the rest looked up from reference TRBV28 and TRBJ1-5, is DVKVTQSSRYLVKRTGEKVFLECVQDMDHENMFWYRQDPGLGLRLIYFSYDVKMKEKGDIPEGYSVSREKKERFSLILESASTNQTSMYLCASIVQGGPQHFGDGTRLSIL.

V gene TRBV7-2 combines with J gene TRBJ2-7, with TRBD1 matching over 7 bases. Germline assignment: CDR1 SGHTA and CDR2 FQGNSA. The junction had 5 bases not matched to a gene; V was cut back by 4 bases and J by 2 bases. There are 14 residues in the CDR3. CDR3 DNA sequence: TGTGCCAGCAGCTCACAGACAGGGCCCTACGAGCAGTACTTC. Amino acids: CASSSQTGPYEQYF.

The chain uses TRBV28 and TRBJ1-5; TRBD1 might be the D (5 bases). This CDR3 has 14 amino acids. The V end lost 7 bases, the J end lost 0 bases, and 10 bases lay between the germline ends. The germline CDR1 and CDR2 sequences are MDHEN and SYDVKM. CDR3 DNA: TGTGCCAGCAAACAGGACGGTAGCAATCAGCCCCAGCATTTT. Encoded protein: CASKQDGSNQPQHF.

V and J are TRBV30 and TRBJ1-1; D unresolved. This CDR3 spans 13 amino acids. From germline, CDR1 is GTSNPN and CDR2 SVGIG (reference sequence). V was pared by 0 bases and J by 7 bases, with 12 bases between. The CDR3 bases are TGTGCCTGGAGTGTAAGGGCCCCGGGTGAAGCTTTCTTT. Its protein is CAWSVRAPGEAFF.

The CDR3 reads CASSLIPAGGLGSPLHF. For the CDR3, the DNA is TGTGCCAGCAGCTTAATTCCCGCAGGGGGCTTAGGTTCACCCCTCCACTTT. The V and J genes are TRBV7-2 and TRBJ1-6, with 8 bases aligning to TRBD1. Trimming took 2 bases from V and 9 from J; bases not matched to a gene: 12. CDR3 length: 17 residues. Per germline, CDR1 SGHTA and CDR2 FQGNSA.

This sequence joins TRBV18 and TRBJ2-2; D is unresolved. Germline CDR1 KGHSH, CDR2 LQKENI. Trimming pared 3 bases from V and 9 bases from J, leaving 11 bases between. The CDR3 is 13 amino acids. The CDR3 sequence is CASSPLPERELFF. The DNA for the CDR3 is TGTGCCAGCTCACCCCTTCCCGAACGGGAGCTGTTTTTT.

CDR3 coding DNA: TGCGCCAGCCGGGACGGCTCCTACGAGCAGTACTTC. This translates into CASRDGSYEQYF. This chain uses TRBV10-2 with TRBJ2-7; D is possibly TRBD1 or TRBD2 (5 bases each). This CDR3 contains 12 residues. V gave up 8 bases and J gave up 0 bases, with 8 bases separating them. Looked up from germline, CDR1 is WSHSY and CDR2 is SAAADI.

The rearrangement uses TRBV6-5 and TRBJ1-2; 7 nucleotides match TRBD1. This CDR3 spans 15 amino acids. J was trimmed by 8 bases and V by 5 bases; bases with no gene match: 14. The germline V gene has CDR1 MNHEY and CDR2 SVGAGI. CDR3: CASSTLRQGSGGYTF. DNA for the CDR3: TGTGCCAGCAGTACCCTCCGACAGGGCTCGGGCGGCTACACCTTC.

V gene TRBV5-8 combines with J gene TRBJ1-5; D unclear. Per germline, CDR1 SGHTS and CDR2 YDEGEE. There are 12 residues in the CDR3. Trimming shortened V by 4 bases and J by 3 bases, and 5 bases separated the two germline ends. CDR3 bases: TGTGCCAGCAGCCTTCACAATCAGCCCCAGCATTTT. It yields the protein CASSLHNQPQHF.

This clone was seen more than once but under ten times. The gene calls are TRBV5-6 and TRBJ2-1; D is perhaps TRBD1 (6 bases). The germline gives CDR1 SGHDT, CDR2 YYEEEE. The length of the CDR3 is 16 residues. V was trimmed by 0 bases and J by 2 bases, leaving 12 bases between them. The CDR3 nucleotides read TGTGCCAGCAGCTTGGGATCAGGGGATGCCTACAATGAGCAGTTCTTC. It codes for CASSLGSGDAYNEQFF.

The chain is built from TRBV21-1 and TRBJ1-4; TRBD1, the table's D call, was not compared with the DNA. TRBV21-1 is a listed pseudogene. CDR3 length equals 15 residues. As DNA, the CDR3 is TGTGCCAGCAGCAGCGAAAACAGCCCTAAGGAAAAACTGTTTTTT. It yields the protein CASSSENSPKEKLFF.

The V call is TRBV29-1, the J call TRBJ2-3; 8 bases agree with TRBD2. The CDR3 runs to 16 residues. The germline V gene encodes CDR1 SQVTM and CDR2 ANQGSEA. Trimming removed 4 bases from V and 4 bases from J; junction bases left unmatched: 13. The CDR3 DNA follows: TGCAGCGTTGTAGGGTTTGCGGGAGCGGGGGCAGATACGCAGTATTTT. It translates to CSVVGFAGAGADTQYF.

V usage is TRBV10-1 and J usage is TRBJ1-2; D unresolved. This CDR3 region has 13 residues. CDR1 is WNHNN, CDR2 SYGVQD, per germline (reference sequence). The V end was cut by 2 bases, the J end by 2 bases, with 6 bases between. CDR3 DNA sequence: TGCGCCAGCAGTGAGAGGGCGAACTATGGCTACACCTTC. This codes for CASSERANYGYTF.

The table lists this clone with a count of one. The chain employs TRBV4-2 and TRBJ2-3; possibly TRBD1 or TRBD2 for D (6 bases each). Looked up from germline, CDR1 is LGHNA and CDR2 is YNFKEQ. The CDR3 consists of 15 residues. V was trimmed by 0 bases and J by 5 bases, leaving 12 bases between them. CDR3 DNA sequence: TGTGCCAGCAGCCAAGATGAGGGGGGAGTAGATACGCAGTATTTT. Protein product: CASSQDEGGVDTQYF.

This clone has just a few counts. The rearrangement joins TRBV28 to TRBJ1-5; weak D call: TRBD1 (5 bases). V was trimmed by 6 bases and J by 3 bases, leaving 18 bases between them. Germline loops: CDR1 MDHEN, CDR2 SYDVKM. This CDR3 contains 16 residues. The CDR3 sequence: CASSRGGAIYNQPQHF. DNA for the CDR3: TGTGCCAGCAGCCGAGGCGGGGCGATCTACAATCAGCCCCAGCATTTT.